The 17 T cell receptor beta chains below were found in one sample sequenced in a study of OX40 agonist ivuxolimab in advanced cancers. Measured with immunoSEQ multiplex PCR; TCRdb has only the in-frame clones, and not every one. The sample consists of 40,000 to 60,000 clones, roughly 81% of them appearing once. Sequencing was performed on CD4+ or CD8+ T cells sorted from blood, taken in a trial of the OX40 agonist ivuxolimab. The receptors were gathered from an adult with an advanced solid tumor such as melanoma, head and neck, liver or kidney cancer.

V usage is TRBV7-2 and J usage is TRBJ2-5; no firm D call. Trimming took 1 base from V and 9 from J, leaving 15 bases between them. CDR3 size: 14 residues. The germline CDR1 and CDR2 sequences are SGHTA and FQGNSA. The DNA for the CDR3 is TGTGCCAGCAGCTTAGACGGGTTCTCCGTACCCCAGTACTTC. Amino acids: CASSLDGFSVPQYF.

This CDR3 is CASSLVGLTPNEQFF. The CDR3 DNA sequence: TGTGCCAGCAGTTTAGTTGGGTTAACCCCGAATGAGCAGTTCTTC. The chain joins TRBV27 to TRBJ2-1; no clear D. Trimming removed 2 bases at V and 7 bases at J, with 15 bases between. The CDR3 is 15 residues long. In germline, CDR1 is MNHEY, CDR2 SMNVEV (reference sequence).

This chain joins TRBV7-9 and TRBJ1-2; a weak D match, TRBD1 (5 bases). The germline V gene encodes CDR1 SEHNR and CDR2 FQNEAQ (reference sequence). V lost 3 bases and J 0 bases, leaving 14 bases between the germline ends. The CDR3 runs to 16 residues. The CDR3 protein is CASSLTGDSTNYGYTF. CDR3 in DNA: TGTGCCAGCAGCTTGACGGGTGACAGTACTAACTATGGCTACACCTTC.

The chain recombines TRBV6-5 with TRBJ2-1; TRBD1 aligns across 7 bases. The CDR3 totals 15 residues. With 5 bases clipped from V and 1 base from J, the junction kept 5 bases outside the gene matches. Germline CDR1 MNHEY, CDR2 SVGAGI. The CDR3 sequence is CASSIDRDSYNEQFF. For the CDR3, the DNA is TGTGCCAGCAGTATAGACAGGGATTCCTACAATGAGCAGTTCTTC.

This chain joins TRBV5-1 and TRBJ2-7; D is possibly TRBD1 (5 bases). The V and J ends lost 4 bases and 3 bases respectively, with 8 bases between them. CDR3 length: 12 amino acids. Germline CDR1 is SGHRS and CDR2 is YFSETQ. The CDR3, as DNA: TGCGCCAGCAGCATGACAGACTACGAGCAGTACTTC. Its protein product is CASSMTDYEQYF.

The rearrangement uses TRBV13 and TRBJ2-6; 9 bases are a match to TRBD1. CDR1 and CDR2 (germline): PRHDT, FYEKMQ (reference sequence). CDR3 size: 18 residues. V shed 0 bases, J shed 2 bases, and the junction held 5 bases outside the gene matches. The CDR3 coding sequence is TGTGCCAGCAGCTTAGGTGGGACAGGGAGACCTGGGGCCAACGTCCTGACTTTC. It is translated as CASSLGGTGRPGANVLTF.

The chain has TRBV7-6 and TRBJ2-1; 11 nucleotides agree with TRBD2. The CDR3 spans 16 residues. The ends lost 3 bases at V and 6 bases at J; junction bases unmatched: 7. The germline gives CDR1 SGHVS, CDR2 FNYEAQ. In DNA form, the CDR3 reads TGTGCCAGCAGCTTGGAGACTAGCGGGAATGGCAATGAGCAGTTCTTC. Its translation: CASSLETSGNGNEQFF.

The chain joins TRBV5-6 to TRBJ2-3; TRBD2 aligns across 8 bases. Germline V gene sequence: CDR1 SGHDT, CDR2 YYEEEE. CDR3 length equals 17 residues. V trimming: 3 bases; J trimming: 4 bases; junction bases outside the gene matches: 13. The CDR3 DNA reads TGTGCCAGCAGCTGGGAAGCGGGAGAGGCGGGGGCAGATACGCAGTATTTT. This sequence encodes CASSWEAGEAGADTQYF.

The genes are TRBV7-2 and TRBJ2-7, with D tentatively TRBD2 (5 bases). V lost 1 base and J 6 bases, leaving 16 bases between the germline ends. Germline values: CDR1 SGHTA, CDR2 FQGNSA. The CDR3 has 15 amino acids. This CDR3 reads CASSLGSGPTSEQYF. CDR3 DNA: TGTGCCAGCAGCTTAGGCAGCGGACCTACATCCGAGCAGTACTTC. Full variable domain (rest looked up from reference TRBV7-2 and TRBJ2-7): GAGVSQSPSNKVTEKGKDVELRCDPISGHTALYWYRQSLGQGLEFLIYFQGNSAPDKSGLPSDRFSAERTGGSVSTLTIQRTQQEDSAVYLCASSLGSGPTSEQYFGPGTRLTVT.

The chain uses TRBV27 and TRBJ2-5, with D hard to call. CDR1 MNHEY and CDR2 SMNVEV come from the germline V gene (reference sequence). The V and J ends lost 4 bases and 2 bases respectively, with 14 bases between them. CDR3 length: 15 amino acids. This chain's CDR3 is CASSSNTVNQETQYF. The CDR3 DNA reads TGTGCCAGCAGTTCCAACACGGTCAATCAAGAGACCCAGTACTTC.

The rearrangement joins TRBV19 to TRBJ2-1, with 7 bases fitting TRBD2. The CDR3 runs 15 residues. The trim removed 3 bases at V and 1 base at J, leaving 3 bases unmatched. Germline V lookup: CDR1 LNHDA, CDR2 SQIVND (reference sequence). In DNA, the CDR3 is TGTGCCAGTAGTATTCTAGCGGAGTCCTACAATGAGCAGTTCTTC. Protein sequence: CASSILAESYNEQFF.

The chain combines TRBV9 with TRBJ1-1; tentatively, D is TRBD1 (6 bases). With 4 bases removed from V and 3 bases from J, the gap between germline ends came to 13 bases. Looked up from germline, CDR1 is SGDLS and CDR2 is YYNGEE. The CDR3 is 14 amino acids. The CDR3 spells CASSTGNIDTEAFF. CDR3 DNA: TGTGCCAGCAGCACAGGGAACATAGACACTGAAGCTTTCTTT.

This clone was found a few times. This chain joins TRBV7-8 and TRBJ1-5; no firm D call. The CDR3 is 12 amino acids. The germline V and J ends were trimmed by 6 bases and 4 bases, with 7 bases remaining between them. Germline V gene data show CDR1 as SGHVS and CDR2 as FQNEAQ. The CDR3 sequence is CASSPPNQPQHF. The CDR3, as DNA: TGTGCCAGCAGTCCTCCTAATCAGCCCCAGCATTTT.

Notes on this clone: This specimen includes other DNA sequences encoding the same CDR3. V is TRBV5-1 and J is TRBJ2-7, with D unresolved. The length of the CDR3 is 12 residues. Per the germline V gene, CDR1 is SGHRS and CDR2 is YFSETQ. Trimming stripped 0 bases from V and 3 bases from J, with 4 bases between. CDR3 bases: TGCGCCAGCAGCTTGGGGGGCTACGAGCAGTACTTC. Amino acid sequence: CASSLGGYEQYF.

This clone was seen only once. The chain combines TRBV10-2 with TRBJ2-1, with D hard to call. Per germline, CDR1 WSHSY and CDR2 SAAADI. This CDR3 is built from 17 residues. V shed 6 bases and J shed 0 bases, with 18 bases lying between them. CDR3 coding DNA: TGCGCCAGCAGACGATTATTGCTCTTCAGCTCCTACAATGAGCAGTTCTTC. Amino acids: CASRRLLLFSSYNEQFF.

A single count supports this clone. CDR3 nucleotides: TGCAGCGTAACCGGGACAGTCTACGAGCAGTACTTC. This encodes CSVTGTVYEQYF. The chain joins TRBV29-1 to TRBJ2-7; TRBD1 agrees at 7 bases. Germline V CDR1 and CDR2: SQVTM, ANQGSEA. The junction had 5 bases not matched to a gene; V was cut back by 6 bases and J by 3 bases. The CDR3 totals 12 residues.

The chain has TRBV19 and TRBJ2-3, with 13 bases matching TRBD2. The CDR3 is 17 amino acids. Germline assignment: CDR1 LNHDA and CDR2 SQIVND (reference sequence). After removal of 3 bases from V and 3 bases from J, the junction contained 6 bases not matched to a gene. The CDR3 DNA reads TGTGCCAGTAGTATGCGGACTAGCGGGGGTAGTACAGATACGCAGTATTTT. Translated: CASSMRTSGGSTDTQYF.